These 17 T cell receptor beta chains originate from one sample sequenced in a study of PD-1 blockade in classical Hodgkin lymphoma. Relapses following autologous stem cell transplantation were seen in all patients, with brentuximab vedotin exposure varying. Magnetic negative selection served to purify CD4+ T cells out of PBMCs that had been thawed. Generated by immunoSEQ multiplex PCR, the TCRdb table keeps only in-frame clones and is missing some. This table holds approximately 25,000 clones, around 83% found once. This sample comprised CD4+ T cells from blood, obtained at baseline. Receptors originate from a human donor with classical Hodgkin lymphoma.

The rearrangement joins TRBV13 to TRBJ1-6, with a possible D match to TRBD1 (5 bases). The ends were cut back, 5 bases at V and 0 bases at J, with 14 bases in the middle. CDR1 is PRHDT and CDR2 is FYEKMQ in the germline V gene (reference sequence). The CDR3 spans 17 residues. The CDR3 DNA reads as TGTGCCAGCAGCCTCCGGGACCGGAGCTCCTATAATTCACCCCTCCACTTT. Its protein is CASSLRDRSSYNSPLHF.

The chain is built from TRBV14 and TRBJ2-1; 10 bases line up with TRBD1. V gave up 8 bases and J gave up 6 bases; unmatched junction bases: 4. Germline CDR1 reads SGHDN; CDR2 reads FVKESK. This CDR3 comprises 13 residues. The CDR3 is CASGTGASNEQFF. CDR3 sequence (DNA): TGTGCCAGCGGGACAGGGGCCTCCAATGAGCAGTTCTTC.

This clone appeared a single time. The V call is TRBV5-1, the J call TRBJ2-3, with 15 bases identical to TRBD2. The V gene's germline CDR1 is SGHRS and CDR2 YFSETQ. J gave up 4 bases and V 4 bases, and 7 bases lay outside the gene matches. CDR3 length: 17 residues. CDR3 DNA sequence: TGCGCCAGCAGCAAGGGGACTAGCGGGGGGTTTGCAGATACGCAGTATTTT. Amino acid sequence: CASSKGTSGGFADTQYF.

This clone was seen once. The rearrangement uses TRBV5-8 and TRBJ1-5, with TRBD1 matching over 8 bases. Germline CDR1 reads SGHTS; CDR2 reads YDEGEE. CDR3 size: 15 residues. The V and J ends lost 4 bases and 4 bases, in that order; junction bases with no gene match: 7. The CDR3 loop is CASSLRTGWNQPQHF. The CDR3 nucleotides are TGTGCCAGCAGCCTCCGGACAGGGTGGAATCAGCCCCAGCATTTT.

The genes are TRBV5-1 and TRBJ2-5; perhaps D is TRBD1 or TRBD2 (5 bases each). V shed 0 bases and J shed 5 bases, with 11 bases lying between them. This CDR3 is built from 14 residues. Germline loops: CDR1 SGHRS, CDR2 YFSETQ. CDR3 sequence reads: CASSLVGVQETQYF. CDR3 in DNA: TGCGCCAGCAGCTTGGTGGGGGTTCAGGAGACCCAGTACTTC. Using reference TRBV5-1 and TRBJ2-5 for the parts outside the CDR3, the full variable domain is KAGVTQTPRYLIKTRGQQVTLSCSPISGHRSVSWYQQTPGQGLQFLFEYFSETQRNKGNFPGRFSGRQFSNSRSEMNVSTLELGDSALYLCASSLVGVQETQYFGPGTRLLVL.

This chain connects TRBV2 to TRBJ2-3, with no clear D. V was cut by 7 bases and J by 0 bases, with 5 bases left in between. CDR1 is SNHLY and CDR2 is FYNNEI in the germline V gene. The CDR3 loop spans 12 amino acids. CDR3 in DNA: TGTGCCAGCAAGACGAGCACAGATACGCAGTATTTT. Amino acid sequence: CASKTSTDTQYF.

This chain uses TRBV6-5 with TRBJ1-1; no reliable D call. Trimming stripped 4 bases from V and 5 bases from J, with 11 bases between. The CDR3 consists of 13 residues. Germline loops: CDR1 MNHEY, CDR2 SVGAGI. The CDR3 DNA is TGTGCCAGCAGTTTCCGAGTCGGAACTGAAGCTTTCTTT. Residues: CASSFRVGTEAFF.

This rearrangement joins TRBV11-2 to TRBJ1-1; no clear D gene. This CDR3 comprises 12 residues. Germline CDR1 is SGHAT and CDR2 is FQNNGV. V was pared by 6 bases and J by 5 bases, with 10 bases between. DNA for the CDR3: TGTGCCAGCAGTCACACTGAGACTGAAGCTTTCTTT. This codes for CASSHTETEAFF.

There are a few counts of this clone. This chain links TRBV5-1 with TRBJ1-5, with TRBD1 matching over 7 bases. Trimming at V came to 2 bases and at J to 9 bases, leaving 11 bases not matched to a gene. Germline assignment: CDR1 SGHRS and CDR2 YFSETQ. The CDR3 sequence is 15 residues long. CDR3 loop: CASSLWGDSSGPQHF. The CDR3 DNA follows: TGCGCCAGCAGCTTATGGGGGGACAGCTCTGGGCCCCAGCATTTT.

This chain connects TRBV5-6 to TRBJ1-5, with D possibly being TRBD1 (6 bases). V shed 0 bases and J shed 2 bases, with 9 bases lying between them. This CDR3 contains 15 residues. Germline values: CDR1 SGHDT, CDR2 YYEEEE. The DNA for the CDR3 is TGTGCCAGCAGCTTGGGACAGGCCCGCAATCAGCCCCAGCATTTT. Amino acid sequence: CASSLGQARNQPQHF.

The CDR3 is CASSPHPGQGSKNIQYF. The CDR3 DNA reads TGTGCCAGCAGCCCTCATCCGGGACAGGGGTCCAAAAACATTCAGTACTTC. The chain recombines TRBV27 with TRBJ2-4; 10 bases match TRBD1. This CDR3 is built from 17 residues. Germline loops: CDR1 MNHEY, CDR2 SMNVEV (reference sequence). Unmatched junction bases numbered 10, after V lost 6 bases and J lost 2 bases.

This chain connects TRBV6-5 to TRBJ1-1; TRBD1 is a possible D gene (6 bases). Trimming removed 6 bases at V and 4 bases at J, with 15 bases between. The CDR3 spans 14 residues. Germline V gene data show CDR1 as MNHEY and CDR2 as SVGAGI. The CDR3 coding sequence is TGTGCCAGCAGGACTGGACAGCAGACCACTGAAGCTTTCTTT. It specifies CASRTGQQTTEAFF.

This clone was recorded a few times. The chain employs TRBV2 and TRBJ1-1; D not resolved. The CDR3 sequence is 15 residues long. Germline CDR1 SNHLY, CDR2 FYNNEI. Deletions cut 5 bases from V and 8 bases from J, with 21 bases between. The CDR3 DNA is TGTGCCAGCAGTCCACCGGGAGCATACCGACCCGAAGCTTTCTTT. This translates into CASSPPGAYRPEAFF.

This clone was counted once. V usage is TRBV6-5 and J usage is TRBJ2-7; D possibly corresponds to TRBD1 (6 bases). V was pared by 2 bases and J by 2 bases, with 10 bases between. The CDR3 loop spans 14 amino acids. Germline V CDR1 and CDR2: MNHEY, SVGAGI. The CDR3 spells CASSYIQGPYEQYF. In nucleotides, the CDR3 is TGTGCCAGCAGTTACATACAGGGTCCCTACGAGCAGTACTTC.

The chain recombines TRBV9 with TRBJ2-1; tentatively, D is TRBD2 (5 bases). V was pared by 4 bases and J by 0 bases, with 20 bases between. The CDR3 covers 18 residues. Germline V CDR1 and CDR2: SGDLS, YYNGEE. This CDR3 is CASSPGINPGGSYNEQFF. The CDR3 DNA follows: TGTGCCAGCAGCCCCGGGATTAACCCCGGCGGCTCCTACAATGAGCAGTTCTTC.

The CDR3 is CASSPQTDTYEQYF. CDR3 sequence (DNA): TGTGCCAGCTCACCTCAGACAGATACCTACGAGCAGTACTTC. This chain joins TRBV18 and TRBJ2-7; possibly TRBD1 for D (5 bases). The length of the CDR3 is 14 residues. V lost 3 bases and J lost 2, with 11 bases in between. CDR1 is KGHSH and CDR2 is LQKENI in the germline V gene.

The genes are TRBV7-2 and TRBJ1-1, with D perhaps TRBD1 (6 bases). Trimming pared 1 base from V and 4 bases from J, leaving 13 bases between. Per germline, CDR1 SGHTA and CDR2 FQGNSA. This CDR3 region has 15 residues. The CDR3: CASSLGAGASTEAFF. The DNA of the CDR3 is TGTGCCAGCAGCTTAGGCGCGGGGGCGAGCACTGAAGCTTTCTTT.